This is a list of T cell receptor beta chains from one sample in a study of CD8 T cells in ankylosing spondylitis. MiXCR was run by TCRdb on the 5' RACE reads, yielding one entry per CDR3 protein. The profile shows 130,000 or so distinct CDR3 sequences, around 10% of them singletons. The specimen was blood, either unsorted or a sorted T cell fraction (not recorded which). Receptors were obtained from a female donor with ankylosing spondylitis or in good health (not recorded which). Both conserved end residues are part of each CDR3. Fields, in order: V gene, J gene, clone size, D gene, CDR3 protein, CDR3 DNA. D genes are given only for firm matches. For some rows the clone size is stated as once, few or many, or as a class when expanded; others skip it.

V gene: TRBV20-1; J gene: TRBJ2-7; clone size: many; D gene: -; CDR3 protein: CSGAKSNEYEQYF; CDR3 DNA: TGCAGTGGGGCAAAGTCAAACGAGTACGAGCAGTACTTC
V gene: TRBV9; J gene: TRBJ2-2; clone size: many; D gene: -; CDR3 protein: CASSPLTGTLTGELFF; CDR3 DNA: TGTGCCAGCAGCCCATTAACAGGGACGCTCACCGGGGAGCTGTTTTTT
V gene: TRBV12-3/TRBV12-4; J gene: TRBJ1-2; clone size: many; D gene: TRBD1; CDR3 protein: CASSSTGSGYTF; CDR3 DNA: TGTGCCAGCAGTTCGACAGGGAGTGGCTACACCTTC
V gene: TRBV7-9; J gene: TRBJ1-1; clone size: -; D gene: TRBD1; CDR3 protein: CASSLPRGPTPYAEAFF; CDR3 DNA: TGTGCCAGCAGCCTCCCTAGGGGGCCCACCCCGTACGCTGAAGCTTTCTTT
V gene: TRBV5-1; J gene: TRBJ1-4; clone size: many; D gene: -; CDR3 protein: CASSLADSRVEKLFF; CDR3 DNA: TGCGCCAGCAGCTTGGCTGACAGTCGAGTTGAAAAACTGTTTTTT
V gene: TRBV29-1; J gene: TRBJ2-1; clone size: many; D gene: TRBD2; CDR3 protein: CSVGGGGNEQFF; CDR3 DNA: TGCAGCGTCGGGGGGGGAGGCAATGAGCAGTTCTTC
V gene: TRBV5-1; J gene: TRBJ2-7; clone size: many; D gene: -; CDR3 protein: CASSLVADYEQYF; CDR3 DNA: TGCGCCAGCAGCTTGGTAGCGGACTACGAGCAGTACTTC
V gene: TRBV7-2; J gene: TRBJ1-4; clone size: many; D gene: TRBD1; CDR3 protein: CASSADRDNEKLFF; CDR3 DNA: TGTGCCAGCAGCGCGGACAGGGATAATGAAAAACTGTTTTTT
V gene: TRBV2; J gene: TRBJ1-2; clone size: many; D gene: -; CDR3 protein: CASRPRTANYGYTF; CDR3 DNA: TGTGCCAGCAGACCACGGACGGCTAACTATGGCTACACCTTC
V gene: TRBV20-1; J gene: TRBJ2-3; clone size: many; D gene: -; CDR3 protein: CSAREQRARDTQYF; CDR3 DNA: TGCAGTGCTAGAGAGCAGCGGGCAAGAGATACGCAGTATTTT
V gene: TRBV12-3/TRBV12-4; J gene: TRBJ1-1; clone size: many; D gene: -; CDR3 protein: CASSLEVAKRGAFF; CDR3 DNA: TGTGCCAGCAGCCTTGAGGTTGCCAAAAGGGGAGCTTTCTTT
V gene: TRBV20-1; J gene: TRBJ2-7; clone size: many; D gene: TRBD2; CDR3 protein: CSARGIVAGGPSYEQYF; CDR3 DNA: TGCAGTGCCAGAGGGATAGTAGCGGGGGGGCCTAGTTACGAGCAGTACTTC
V gene: TRBV18; J gene: TRBJ2-7; clone size: many; D gene: -; CDR3 protein: CASSTGSQGDEQYF; CDR3 DNA: TGTGCCAGCTCCACCGGGAGTCAGGGCGACGAGCAGTACTTC
V gene: TRBV12-3/TRBV12-4; J gene: TRBJ2-7; clone size: -; D gene: TRBD1; CDR3 protein: CASSLAGQGTYEQYF; CDR3 DNA: TGTGCCAGCAGTTTGGCGGGACAGGGAACCTACGAGCAGTACTTC
V gene: TRBV6-1; J gene: TRBJ2-7; clone size: many; D gene: -; CDR3 protein: CASSPRWGGGHEQYF; CDR3 DNA: TGTGCCAGCAGTCCTCGGTGGGGCGGGGGCCACGAGCAGTACTTC
V gene: TRBV12-3/TRBV12-4; J gene: TRBJ2-3; clone size: many; D gene: -; CDR3 protein: CATSRGADTQYF; CDR3 DNA: TGTGCCACCTCCCGCGGGGCAGATACGCAGTATTTT
V gene: TRBV7-6; J gene: TRBJ2-2; clone size: once; D gene: TRBD2; CDR3 protein: CASSRGRGGTGELFF; CDR3 DNA: TGTGCCAGCAGCCGGGGACGGGGAGGGACCGGGGAGCTGTTTTTT
V gene: TRBV28; J gene: TRBJ1-4; clone size: many; D gene: -; CDR3 protein: CASSTTAATNEKLFF; CDR3 DNA: TGTGCCAGCAGTACCACAGCCGCAACTAATGAAAAACTGTTTTTT
V gene: TRBV5-1; J gene: TRBJ1-1; clone size: -; D gene: -; CDR3 protein: CASSLVAGRTNTEAFF; CDR3 DNA: TGCGCCAGCAGCTTGGTGGCGGGACGGACGAACACTGAAGCTTTCTTT
V gene: TRBV10-3; J gene: TRBJ2-3; clone size: -; D gene: -; CDR3 protein: CAISEPTGTDTQYF; CDR3 DNA: TGTGCCATCAGTGAGCCGACAGGCACAGATACGCAGTATTTT
V gene: TRBV14; J gene: TRBJ2-1; clone size: many; D gene: -; CDR3 protein: CASSPIYSGGGAYNEQFF; CDR3 DNA: TGTGCCAGCAGCCCGATATACTCCGGGGGAGGAGCCTACAATGAGCAGTTCTTC
V gene: TRBV18; J gene: TRBJ2-1; clone size: many; D gene: TRBD2; CDR3 protein: CASSPPNRPGGNEQFF; CDR3 DNA: TGTGCCAGCTCACCACCGAACAGGCCCGGGGGGAATGAGCAGTTCTTC
V gene: TRBV12-3/TRBV12-4; J gene: TRBJ2-5; clone size: few; D gene: TRBD2; CDR3 protein: CASSLSPASGETQYF; CDR3 DNA: TGTGCCAGCAGTTTAAGTCCCGCTAGCGGAGAGACCCAGTACTTC
V gene: TRBV5-5; J gene: TRBJ1-3; clone size: many; D gene: TRBD1; CDR3 protein: CASSGTGGGNTIYF; CDR3 DNA: TGTGCCAGCAGCGGTACAGGGGGTGGAAACACCATATATTTT
V gene: TRBV5-6; J gene: TRBJ2-3; clone size: many; D gene: -; CDR3 protein: CASSVPRGSPSDTQYF; CDR3 DNA: TGTGCCAGCAGCGTCCCACGGGGCAGCCCGTCAGATACGCAGTATTTT
V gene: TRBV20-1; J gene: TRBJ1-2; clone size: many; D gene: TRBD1; CDR3 protein: CSGTGGGNYGYTF; CDR3 DNA: TGCAGTGGCACAGGGGGCGGGAACTATGGCTACACCTTC
V gene: TRBV27; J gene: TRBJ2-1; clone size: once; D gene: -; CDR3 protein: CTSSPTIVFHEQFF; CDR3 DNA: TGTACCAGCAGTCCGACGATAGTGTTCCATGAGCAGTTCTTC
V gene: TRBV11-1; J gene: TRBJ2-1; clone size: many; D gene: TRBD2; CDR3 protein: CASSSGALKRERGNNEQFF; CDR3 DNA: TGTGCCAGCAGCTCCGGGGCCTTAAAGAGGGAGCGGGGGAACAATGAGCAGTTCTTC
V gene: TRBV5-1; J gene: TRBJ1-1; clone size: many; D gene: -; CDR3 protein: CASLGEPPAGPMNTEAFF; CDR3 DNA: TGCGCCAGCCTGGGGGAACCCCCAGCAGGCCCCATGAACACTGAAGCTTTCTTT
V gene: TRBV30; J gene: TRBJ1-1; clone size: many; D gene: -; CDR3 protein: CAWVEGTEAFF; CDR3 DNA: TGTGCCTGGGTTGAGGGCACTGAAGCTTTCTTT
V gene: TRBV29-1; J gene: TRBJ2-1; clone size: -; D gene: -; CDR3 protein: CSCGGPGHNEQFF; CDR3 DNA: TGCAGCTGTGGGGGGCCAGGCCACAATGAGCAGTTCTTC
V gene: TRBV7-8; J gene: TRBJ1-5; clone size: many; D gene: -; CDR3 protein: CASSLSSRDQPQHF; CDR3 DNA: TGTGCCAGCAGCTTATCCTCCCGAGATCAGCCCCAGCATTTT
V gene: TRBV11-3; J gene: TRBJ2-1; clone size: many; D gene: TRBD1; CDR3 protein: CASSLRQGNNEQFF; CDR3 DNA: TGTGCCAGCAGCTTACGACAGGGAAACAATGAGCAGTTCTTC
V gene: TRBV7-6; J gene: TRBJ1-2; clone size: many; D gene: TRBD1; CDR3 protein: CASSPDRDYGYTF; CDR3 DNA: TGTGCCAGCTCCCCCGACAGGGACTATGGCTACACCTTC
V gene: TRBV6-5; J gene: TRBJ1-1; clone size: -; D gene: -; CDR3 protein: CASKLRGVAFF; CDR3 DNA: TGTGCCAGCAAACTTCGGGGGGTCGCTTTCTTT
V gene: TRBV11-3; J gene: TRBJ1-4; clone size: few; D gene: TRBD1; CDR3 protein: CASSLRTGNQANEKLFF; CDR3 DNA: TGTGCCAGCAGCCTAAGGACAGGGAATCAAGCTAATGAAAAACTGTTTTTT
V gene: TRBV9; J gene: TRBJ2-4; clone size: many; D gene: -; CDR3 protein: CASSVGRGLNIQYF; CDR3 DNA: TGTGCCAGCAGCGTGGGCAGGGGATTGAACATTCAGTACTTC
V gene: TRBV9; J gene: TRBJ2-3; clone size: -; D gene: -; CDR3 protein: CASSAGVESTDTQYF; CDR3 DNA: TGTGCCAGCAGCGCAGGGGTGGAGAGCACAGATACGCAGTATTTT
V gene: TRBV5-1; J gene: TRBJ2-1; clone size: many; D gene: -; CDR3 protein: CASSLVPGEGRSYNEQFF; CDR3 DNA: TGCGCCAGCAGCTTGGTGCCGGGAGAGGGCCGATCCTACAATGAGCAGTTCTTC
V gene: TRBV7-3; J gene: TRBJ2-1; clone size: many; D gene: -; CDR3 protein: CASSLQADNEQFF; CDR3 DNA: TGTGCCAGCAGCTTACAAGCGGACAATGAGCAGTTCTTC
V gene: TRBV29-1; J gene: TRBJ2-1; clone size: many; D gene: TRBD2; CDR3 protein: CSAGLAEKYNEQFF; CDR3 DNA: TGCAGCGCCGGACTAGCGGAGAAATACAATGAGCAGTTCTTC
V gene: TRBV11-2; J gene: TRBJ2-7; clone size: many; D gene: -; CDR3 protein: CASSLTGAVMEQYF; CDR3 DNA: TGTGCCAGCAGCTTAACGGGAGCAGTGATGGAGCAGTACTTC